Detailed here is one TCR beta chain. Antigen: not known. TCRdb re-called the 5' RACE reads with MiXCR, one entry per CDR3 protein. Of 17,000 or so distinct CDR3 sequences listed, just under 70% are singletons. This record comes from a study of identical twins. Study-wide results and caveats: A lower insertion count was a feature of abundant cord blood beta clonotypes, with no such feature in memory repertoires.

CDR1 LNHDA and CDR2 SQIVND come from the germline V gene (reference sequence). The CDR3 covers 19 residues. V lost 0 bases and J lost 3; bases outside the gene matches: 9. The chain uses TRBV19 and TRBJ2-3, with 13 bases that match TRBD2. Sequencing input: memory (CD45RO+) T cells sorted from blood. The clonotype originates from a woman younger than 35 in good health. This table probably holds off-target reads from a library built for another chain. The CDR3 protein is CASSIDLKGTSGMTDTQYF. The CDR3 DNA follows: TGTGCCAGTAGTATAGATCTGAAAGGGACTAGCGGGATGACAGATACGCAGTATTTT. Using reference TRBV19 and TRBJ2-3 for the parts outside the CDR3, the full variable domain is DGGITQSPKYLFRKEGQNVTLSCEQNLNHDAMYWYRQDPGQGLRLIYYSQIVNDFQKGDIAEGYSVSREKKESFPLTVTSAQKNPTAFYLCASSIDLKGTSGMTDTQYFGPGTRLTVL.